This T cell receptor beta chain was retrieved from a study of beta chain features in type 1 diabetes. General study results and limits: Among all four CD4+ subsets, Type 1 diabetes patients had TCRB CDR3s that were moderately but significantly shorter. Among type 1 diabetes patients, VDJ junctions had fewer insertions and more deletions. Sampled from patients, naive, central memory and Treg TCRB repertoires appeared more similar than those sampled from healthy donors.

Expressed TCRB transcripts got sequenced, as all isolated RNA was reverse transcribed. Profiling relied on immunoSEQ multiplex PCR, and the TCRdb table lists in-frame clones only, not all of them. The sample lists some 44,000 clones; roughly 70% were seen once. Points on this clone: As yet, its antigen is unknown.

Sorting based on CD45RO/CCR7/CD25/CD127/CD95/CD27 separated CD4+ naive, central memory, regulatory and stem cell-like memory cells. Once sorted, every population was more than 95% pure. Germline-derived CDR1 and CDR2 are SGHDT and YYEEEE. Trimming took off 3 bases at V and 4 bases at J, with 10 bases between the two ends. The CDR3 is 14 amino acids. The sample consisted of Tregs from blood. The TCR comes from a woman between 18 and 30 years old with type 1 diabetes. J is TRBJ2-2 and V is TRBV5-6, with D possibly matching TRBD1 (7 bases). The CDR3 DNA reads as TGTGCCAGCAGCTCGCAGGGGGGCACCGGGGAGCTGTTTTTT. It encodes CASSSQGGTGELFF.